This T cell receptor beta chain appears in the sequencing data of a study of OX40 agonist ivuxolimab in advanced cancers. On the study more broadly: An agonistic anti-OX40 (CD134) antibody, ivuxolimab, was used to treat the patients. At 0.01 to 10 mg/kg, ivuxolimab was administered intravenously to patients every 2 weeks.

Study-level findings and limits: At doses 0.1 to 3.0 mg/kg, CD4+ and CD8+ clones expanded.

The repertoire was sequenced with immunoSEQ multiplex PCR; TCRdb's copy has only in-frame clones and lacks some. This sample has about 100,000 clones; around 91% occur once, and the top ten carry approximately 0.16%. Of note for this clone: What it binds is not known.

The germline V gene encodes CDR1 SGHTA and CDR2 FQGNSA. There are 13 residues in the CDR3. The V gene lost 2 bases and the J gene lost 9 bases, with 11 bases spanning the gap. This chain links TRBV7-2 with TRBJ2-4, with D tentatively TRBD1 (5 bases). Sequenced material: CD4+ or CD8+ T cells sorted from blood, taken in a trial of the OX40 agonist ivuxolimab. The receptor comes from an adult with an advanced solid tumor such as melanoma, head and neck, liver or kidney cancer. The CDR3 loop reads CASSLSGQGIQYF. The CDR3 DNA sequence: TGTGCCAGCAGCTTATCAGGGCAGGGCATTCAGTACTTC.